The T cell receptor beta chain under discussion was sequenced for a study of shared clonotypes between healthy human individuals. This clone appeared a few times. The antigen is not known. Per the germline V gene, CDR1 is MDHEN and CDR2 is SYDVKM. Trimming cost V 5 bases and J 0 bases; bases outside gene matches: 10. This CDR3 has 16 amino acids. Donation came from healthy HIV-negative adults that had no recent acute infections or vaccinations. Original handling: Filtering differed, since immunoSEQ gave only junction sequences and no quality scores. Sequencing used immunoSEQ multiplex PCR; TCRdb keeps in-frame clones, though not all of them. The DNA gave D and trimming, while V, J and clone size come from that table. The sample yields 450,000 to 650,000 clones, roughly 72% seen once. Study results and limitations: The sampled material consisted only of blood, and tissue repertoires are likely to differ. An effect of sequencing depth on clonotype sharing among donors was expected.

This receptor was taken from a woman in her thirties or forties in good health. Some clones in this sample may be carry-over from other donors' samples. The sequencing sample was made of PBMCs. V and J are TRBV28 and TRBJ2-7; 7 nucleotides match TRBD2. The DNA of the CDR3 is TGTGCCAGCAGTCGACTGAGCGGGATTACCTCCTACGAGCAGTACTTC. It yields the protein CASSRLSGITSYEQYF.